This is a list of T cell receptor beta chains from one sample in a study of beta chain features in type 1 diabetes. Clones were read by immunoSEQ multiplex PCR, and TCRdb kept only the in-frame ones, dropping some. The data hold under 300,000 clones, with 25% to 30% observed a single time. The sample consisted of central memory CD4+ T cells from blood. These receptors were collected from a man in his thirties or forties in good health. Both conserved end residues are part of each CDR3. Fields, in order: J gene, D gene, V gene, clone size, CDR3 protein, CDR3 DNA. A D gene is named only where the DNA matches it firmly. Clone size is not always given. Where it is, it says once, few, many or a class for expanded clones.

>TRBJ1-4|.|TRBV30|few
CAWSRPGFNEKLFF
TGTGCCTGGAGTAGGCCGGGGTTTAATGAAAAACTGTTTTTT
>TRBJ2-3|.|TRBV5-1|few
CASASQGADTQYF
TGCGCCAGCGCAAGCCAGGGAGCAGATACGCAGTATTTT
>TRBJ1-6|.|TRBV27|.
CATAQGTTYNSPLHF
TGTGCCACCGCTCAGGGGACCACCTATAATTCACCCCTCCACTTT
>TRBJ2-4|TRBD2|TRBV11-2|.
CASSLVGGNIQYF
TGTGCCAGCAGCTTAGTCGGGGGGAACATTCAGTACTTC
>TRBJ2-3|.|TRBV18|.
CASSPTSDTQYF
TGTGCCAGCTCACCAACCTCAGATACGCAGTATTTT
>TRBJ2-7|TRBD2|TRBV9|few
CASSPQLAGGYEQYF
TGTGCCAGCAGCCCTCAACTAGCGGGAGGCTACGAGCAGTACTTC
>TRBJ2-3|.|TRBV29-1|once
CSANGQGAGGGTQYF
TGCAGCGCCAACGGCCAGGGGGCGGGAGGTGGAACGCAGTATTTT
>TRBJ1-5|.|TRBV7-9|.
CASSSDRLGDQPQHF
TGTGCCAGCAGCTCCGATCGGTTAGGGGATCAGCCCCAGCATTTT
>TRBJ2-3|.|TRBV10-3|.
CAISPTGPSTDTQYF
TGTGCCATCAGCCCCACGGGACCTAGCACAGATACGCAGTATTTT
>TRBJ2-5|.|TRBV7-9|many
CASSGRMETQYF
TGTGCCAGCAGCGGACGTATGGAGACCCAGTACTTC
>TRBJ2-1|.|TRBV7-2|.
CASSLSPSASSYNEQFF
TGTGCCAGCAGCTTATCCCCCTCGGCCTCCTCCTACAATGAGCAGTTCTTC
>TRBJ2-4|.|TRBV30|.
CACLPQGRRNIQYF
TGTGCCTGCCTACCTCAGGGTAGAAGAAACATTCAGTACTTC
>TRBJ2-1|.|TRBV30|.
CAAEAVFKNEQFF
TGTGCCGCGGAAGCGGTCTTTAAAAATGAGCAGTTCTTC
>TRBJ2-5|TRBD2|TRBV5-1|few
CASSRDPPAGGQETQYF
TGCGCCAGCAGCCGCGACCCCCCAGCGGGAGGGCAAGAGACCCAGTACTTC
>TRBJ2-1|TRBD1|TRBV19|many
CASSKSTGGRTNEQFF
TGTGCCAGTAGTAAGTCGACAGGGGGCAGGACGAATGAGCAGTTCTTC
>TRBJ2-1|.|TRBV4-3|many
CASSPRTSVMYNEQFF
TGCGCCAGCAGCCCGAGGACCTCGGTAATGTACAATGAGCAGTTCTTC
>TRBJ2-1|TRBD2|TRBV5-4|.
CASSLAGRGSYNEQFF
TGTGCCAGCAGCTTGGCAGGGAGGGGCTCCTACAATGAGCAGTTCTTC
>TRBJ2-1|TRBD1|TRBV18|few
CASSPGRGSYNEQFF
TGTGCCAGCTCACCGGGCAGGGGGAGCTACAATGAGCAGTTCTTC
>TRBJ2-7|TRBD1|TRBV28|.
CASTRTGEEQYF
TGTGCCAGCACTCGGACAGGGGAAGAGCAGTACTTC
>TRBJ2-2|TRBD1|TRBV29-1|.
CSVGQGRGELFF
TGCAGCGTCGGACAGGGTAGGGGGGAGCTGTTTTTT
>TRBJ2-3|.|TRBV29-1|.
CSAIYSGFTDTQYF
TGCAGCGCGATCTATAGCGGTTTCACAGATACGCAGTATTTT
>TRBJ2-3|.|TRBV5-1|.
CASSFGGATDTQYF
TGCGCCAGCAGCTTCGGGGGCGCCACAGATACGCAGTATTTT
>TRBJ2-2|.|TRBV10-3|few
CAIASAAGELFF
TGTGCCATCGCCTCAGCTGCCGGGGAGCTGTTTTTT
>TRBJ2-3|TRBD2|TRBV7-9|.
CASSQGREGADTQYF
TGCGCCAGCAGCCAAGGACGGGAGGGGGCAGATACGCAGTATTTT
>TRBJ2-7|TRBD2|TRBV30|few
CAWSASGRYEQYF
TGTGCCTGGTCCGCTAGCGGGAGATACGAGCAGTACTTC
>TRBJ2-1|TRBD2|TRBV7-8|many
CASTASGTSSNEQFF
TGTGCCAGCACCGCCTCCGGGACTAGCAGCAATGAGCAGTTCTTC
>TRBJ2-7|.|TRBV28|.
CASSSQRAIEGEQYF
TGTGCCAGCAGTTCACAACGGGCAATCGAGGGGGAGCAGTACTTC
>TRBJ2-1|.|TRBV6-5|many
CASSYDDTGAYNEQFF
TGTGCCAGCAGTTACGACGATACCGGAGCCTACAATGAGCAGTTCTTC
>TRBJ1-2|TRBD1|TRBV28|few
CASTSYRGTYGYTF
TGTGCCAGCACCTCTTACAGGGGAACCTATGGCTACACCTTC
>TRBJ2-5|TRBD2|TRBV5-6|many
CASSFGAGGSEETQYF
TGTGCCAGCAGCTTCGGCGCGGGAGGGTCGGAAGAGACCCAGTACTTC
>TRBJ2-4|.|TRBV29-1|many
CSVEDPGGARRKNIQYF
TGCAGCGTTGAAGATCCCGGGGGCGCGAGGAGAAAAAACATTCAGTACTTC
>TRBJ2-1|.|TRBV18|.
CASSRASSYNEQFF
TGTGCCAGCTCACGGGCCAGCTCCTACAATGAGCAGTTCTTC
>TRBJ2-4|.|TRBV28|.
CASKNLAKNIQYF
TGTGCCAGCAAAAACCTGGCCAAAAACATTCAGTACTTC
>TRBJ2-7|.|TRBV12-5|many
CASGHLYEQYF
TGTGCTAGTGGCCACCTTTACGAGCAGTACTTC
>TRBJ1-5|.|TRBV27|.
CASSSSLDGSNQPQHF
TGTGCCAGCAGTTCCTCACTAGACGGTAGCAATCAGCCCCAGCATTTT
>TRBJ2-5|.|TRBV29-1|.
CSDTGDSETQYF
TGCAGCGATACAGGGGACTCCGAGACCCAGTACTTC
>TRBJ1-6|.|TRBV7-9|.
CASSPWESRNSPLHF
TGTGCCAGCAGCCCCTGGGAAAGTCGGAATTCACCCCTCCACTTT
>TRBJ2-7|TRBD1|TRBV15|few
CATSRQGAVEQYF
TGTGCCACCAGCAGACAGGGGGCAGTCGAGCAGTACTTC
>TRBJ2-5|TRBD1|TRBV28|many
CASSQTGPQETQYF
TGTGCCAGCAGTCAGACAGGGCCTCAAGAGACCCAGTACTTC
>TRBJ2-3|TRBD1|TRBV18|few
CASSPRLTGGTDTQYF
TGTGCCAGCTCACCTCGGCTGACAGGGGGGACAGATACGCAGTATTTT
>TRBJ2-2|.|TRBV29-1|.
CSVGLTGELFF
TGCAGCGTTGGGTTGACCGGGGAGCTGTTTTTT
>TRBJ2-7|TRBD1|TRBV6-6|.
CASSSPGQGTHEQYF
TGTGCCAGCAGTTCCCCTGGACAGGGCACCCACGAGCAGTACTTC
>TRBJ2-3|TRBD1|TRBV7-9|.
CASSLDRGQDTQYF
TGTGCCAGCAGCCTTGACAGGGGACAAGATACGCAGTATTTT
>TRBJ2-5|.|TRBV13|.
CASSLESRLGGVRETQYF
TGTGCCAGCAGCTTAGAATCCCGACTCGGGGGAGTGAGAGAGACCCAGTACTTC
>TRBJ2-7|TRBD2|TRBV2|.
CASSGRTSGEQYF
TGTGCCAGCAGTGGCCGGACTAGCGGCGAGCAGTACTTC
>TRBJ2-3|.|TRBV5-1|.
CASSLGTDLSTDTQYF
TGCGCCAGCAGCTTGGGGACGGACTTAAGCACAGATACGCAGTATTTT
>TRBJ2-1|TRBD1|TRBV5-1|many
CASSLSRGQGSYNEQFF
TGCGCCAGCAGCTTGAGTAGGGGACAGGGTTCCTACAATGAGCAGTTCTTC
>TRBJ2-3|.|TRBV7-9|many
CASSLSGIETDTQYF
TGTGCCAGCAGCTTGTCCGGGATCGAGACAGATACGCAGTATTTT
>TRBJ2-5|TRBD1|TRBV10-3|.
CAIREGQGLETQYF
TGTGCCATCAGGGAGGGACAGGGTTTAGAGACCCAGTACTTC
>TRBJ1-1|TRBD1|TRBV7-9|few
CASSPQRDRTEAFF
TGTGCCAGCAGCCCGCAGAGGGACAGGACTGAAGCTTTCTTT
>TRBJ1-2|TRBD1|TRBV7-9|.
CASSVTPGTGDGYTF
TGTGCCAGCAGCGTAACTCCCGGGACAGGGGATGGCTACACCTTC
>TRBJ2-3|TRBD2|TRBV6-5|few
CASSGTYTDTQYF
TGTGCCAGTAGCGGGACCTACACAGATACGCAGTATTTT
>TRBJ1-4|TRBD1|TRBV5-5|few
CASSSNPFRGGDEKLFF
TGTGCCAGCAGCTCCAATCCATTCAGGGGGGGAGATGAAAAACTGTTTTTT
>TRBJ2-3|.|TRBV25-1|few
CASSPQRVKASDTQYF
TGTGCCAGCAGTCCCCAGCGGGTTAAGGCCTCAGATACGCAGTATTTT
>TRBJ1-6|.|TRBV7-9|.
CASSLVGPNSPLHF
TGTGCCAGCAGCTTAGTAGGACCAAATTCACCCCTCCACTTT